This TCR beta chain came from a study of cytomegalovirus exposure and HLA in healthy donors. Overall study findings and caveats: It was reported in a later analysis that an Asian-associated ancestry cluster showed fewer N-insertions than the approximately 700-donor mean. At a 0.05 false discovery rate, a later analysis found about 17,000 TCR beta sequences to be associated with HLA alleles. By a later analysis, the bulk of CMV-associated TCR beta chains appeared HLA-restricted.

Each donor was nominally healthy when sampled (though unrecorded immune exposures were likely). In this sample, this clone turned up a few times. The target antigen is unknown. CDR3 length: 13 amino acids. Germline assignment: CDR1 SGHRS and CDR2 YFSETQ. Deletions cut 6 bases from V and 4 bases from J, with 13 bases between. Use of 60 Vbeta and 13 Jbeta primers characterized the PCR. Measured with immunoSEQ multiplex PCR; TCRdb has only the in-frame clones, and not every one. The sample holds approximately 150,000 clones, about 60% seen once. The clonotype comes from an older woman in good health and CMV-seropositive. V gene TRBV5-1 combines with J gene TRBJ1-1, with D perhaps matching TRBD1 (6 bases). Sequenced sample: PBMCs. This CDR3 is CASKLTGSTEAFF. CDR3 DNA sequence: TGCGCCAGCAAGCTTACAGGGTCCACTGAAGCTTTCTTT.